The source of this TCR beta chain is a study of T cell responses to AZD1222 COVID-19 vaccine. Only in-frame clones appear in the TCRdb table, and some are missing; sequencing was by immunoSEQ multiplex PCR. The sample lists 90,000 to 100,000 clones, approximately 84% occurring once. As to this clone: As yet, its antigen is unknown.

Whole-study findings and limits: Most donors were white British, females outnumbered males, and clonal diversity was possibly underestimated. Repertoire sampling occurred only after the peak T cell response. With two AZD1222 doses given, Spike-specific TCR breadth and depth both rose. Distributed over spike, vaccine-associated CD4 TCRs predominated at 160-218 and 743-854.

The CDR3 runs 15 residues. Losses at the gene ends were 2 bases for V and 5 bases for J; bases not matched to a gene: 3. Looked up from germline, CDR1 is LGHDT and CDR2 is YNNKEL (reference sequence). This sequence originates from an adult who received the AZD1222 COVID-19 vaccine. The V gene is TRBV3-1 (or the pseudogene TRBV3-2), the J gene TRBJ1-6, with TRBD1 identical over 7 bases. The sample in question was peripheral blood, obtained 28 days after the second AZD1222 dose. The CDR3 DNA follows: TGTGCCAGCAGCCAACAGGGGGGAAATAATTCACCCCTCCACTTT. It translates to CASSQQGGNNSPLHF.